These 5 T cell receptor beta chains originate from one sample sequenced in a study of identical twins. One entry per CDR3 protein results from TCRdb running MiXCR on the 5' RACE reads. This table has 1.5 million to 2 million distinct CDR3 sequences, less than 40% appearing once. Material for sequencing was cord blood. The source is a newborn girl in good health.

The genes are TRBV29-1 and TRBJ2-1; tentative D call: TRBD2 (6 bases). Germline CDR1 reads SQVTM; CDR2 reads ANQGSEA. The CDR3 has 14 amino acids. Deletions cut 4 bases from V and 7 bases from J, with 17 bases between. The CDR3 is CSVGRGIDVNEQFF. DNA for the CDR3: TGCAGCGTTGGTCGCGGGATAGATGTGAATGAGCAGTTCTTC.

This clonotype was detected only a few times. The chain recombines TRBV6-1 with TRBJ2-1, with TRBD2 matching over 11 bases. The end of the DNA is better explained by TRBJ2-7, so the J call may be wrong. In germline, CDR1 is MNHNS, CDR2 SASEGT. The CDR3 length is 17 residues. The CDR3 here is CASIAETSGDAYNEQYF. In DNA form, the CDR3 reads TGTGCCAGCATTGCGGAGACTAGCGGGGATGCCTACAATGAGCAGTACTTC.

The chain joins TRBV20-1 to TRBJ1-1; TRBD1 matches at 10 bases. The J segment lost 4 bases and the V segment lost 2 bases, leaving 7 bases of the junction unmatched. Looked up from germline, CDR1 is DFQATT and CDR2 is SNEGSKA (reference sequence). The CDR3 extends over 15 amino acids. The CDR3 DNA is TGCAGTGCTAGAAAATCGGGACAGGGGCCCACTGAAGCTTTCTTT. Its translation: CSARKSGQGPTEAFF.

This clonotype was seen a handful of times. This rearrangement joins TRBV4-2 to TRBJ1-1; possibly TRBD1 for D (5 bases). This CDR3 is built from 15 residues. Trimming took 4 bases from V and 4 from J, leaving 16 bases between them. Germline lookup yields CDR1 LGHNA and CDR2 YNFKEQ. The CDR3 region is CASSPAQGGTTEAFF. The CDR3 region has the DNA TGTGCCAGCAGCCCAGCCCAGGGTGGGACCACTGAAGCTTTCTTT.

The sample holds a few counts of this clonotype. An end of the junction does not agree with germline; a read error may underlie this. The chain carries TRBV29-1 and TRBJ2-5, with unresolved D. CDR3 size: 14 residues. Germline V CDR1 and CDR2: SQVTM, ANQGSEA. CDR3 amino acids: CSAERPEEWETQYF. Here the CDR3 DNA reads TGCAGCGCTGAAAGACCTGAAGAATGGGAGACCCAGTACTTC.